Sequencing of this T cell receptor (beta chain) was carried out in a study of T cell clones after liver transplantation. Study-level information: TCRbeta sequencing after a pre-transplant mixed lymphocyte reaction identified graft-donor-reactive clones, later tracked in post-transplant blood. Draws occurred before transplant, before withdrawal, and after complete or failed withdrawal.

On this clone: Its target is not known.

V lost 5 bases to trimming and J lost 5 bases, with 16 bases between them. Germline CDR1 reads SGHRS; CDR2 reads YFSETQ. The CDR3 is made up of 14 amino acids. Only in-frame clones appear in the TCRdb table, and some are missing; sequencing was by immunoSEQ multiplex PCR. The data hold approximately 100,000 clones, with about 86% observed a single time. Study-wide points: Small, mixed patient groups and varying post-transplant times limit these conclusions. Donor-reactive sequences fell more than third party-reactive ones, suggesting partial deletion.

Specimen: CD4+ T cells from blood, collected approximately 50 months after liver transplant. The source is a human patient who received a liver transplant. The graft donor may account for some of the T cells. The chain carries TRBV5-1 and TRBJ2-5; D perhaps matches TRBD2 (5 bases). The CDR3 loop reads CASRVGNEGETQYF. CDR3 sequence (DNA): TGCGCCAGCAGGGTTGGAAATGAGGGTGAGACCCAGTACTTC.